The 19 T cell receptor beta chains reported below all come from one sample, sequenced in a study of blood T cell repertoires in COVID-19 (dated by TCRdb to about 2020). The library was prepared using the immunoSEQ multiplex PCR assay. In TCRdb, the immuneACCESS table is reduced to in-frame sequences with V and J assigned. These tables do not hold every clone; where another copy was compared, an unresolved V gene accounts for under half, and the others remain unexplained. A total of 450,000 or so clones appear in this sample, 70% to 90% of them only once. The ten biggest clones cover 0.8% to 0.85% of the sample. The sequencing input was peripheral blood. The receptors stem from a man aged 18 to 30 with COVID-19, enrolled during active disease.

The chain's CDR3 is CASSRSAGVTISYNEQFF. The CDR3 DNA follows: TGTGCCAGCAGCCGTAGCGCGGGAGTAACAATCTCCTACAATGAGCAGTTCTTC. The genes are TRBV4-2 and TRBJ2-1, with 7 bases that match TRBD2. The V gene's germline CDR1 is LGHNA and CDR2 YNFKEQ. With 4 bases clipped from V and 0 bases from J, the junction kept 12 bases outside the gene matches. This CDR3 has 18 amino acids.

This chain connects TRBV29-1 to TRBJ2-1, with 12 bases identical to TRBD2. The germline V gene encodes CDR1 SQVTM and CDR2 ANQGSEA. This CDR3 has 14 amino acids. V was clipped by 6 bases and J by 9 bases; unmatched bases: 9. Here the CDR3 reads CSVPSGGASGEQFF. CDR3 nucleotides: TGCAGCGTCCCTAGCGGGGGGGCCTCGGGTGAGCAGTTCTTC.

The chain uses TRBV9 and TRBJ2-5; perhaps TRBD2 as D (5 bases). The germline V gene encodes CDR1 SGDLS and CDR2 YYNGEE. V shed 6 bases and J shed 5 bases, with 14 bases lying between them. This CDR3 has 13 amino acids. CDR3 DNA sequence: TGTGCCAGCACAAGGGAACTAGAGGAGACCCAGTACTTC. Its protein is CASTRELEETQYF.

This chain joins TRBV3-1 (or the pseudogene TRBV3-2) and TRBJ1-4; D gene unclear. There are 17 residues in the CDR3. Germline CDR1 is LGHDT and CDR2 is YNNKEL (reference sequence). Between the trimmed V and J ends, which lost 1 base and 1 base, there was a span of 13 bases. CDR3 region: CASSQALSVVTNEKLFF. The CDR3 nucleotides read TGTGCCAGCAGCCAAGCTCTCAGCGTAGTAACTAATGAAAAACTGTTTTTT.

The CDR3 is CASSPGETQYF. The CDR3 DNA reads TGTGCCAGCAGTCCCGGAGAGACCCAGTACTTC. J is TRBJ2-5 and V is TRBV12-3 or TRBV12-4; D gene unclear. The V gene lost 5 bases and the J gene lost 4 bases, with 5 bases spanning the gap. This CDR3 region has 11 residues.

V and J are TRBV9 and TRBJ2-4, with 7 nucleotides matching TRBD2. The trim removed 5 bases at V and 5 bases at J, leaving 10 bases unmatched. Germline loops: CDR1 SGDLS, CDR2 YYNGEE. The CDR3 is 15 amino acids. CDR3 bases: TGTGCCAGCAGTCCCAGCGGGAATGCCCAAAACATTCAGTACTTC. Its translation: CASSPSGNAQNIQYF.

The genes are TRBV6-5 and TRBJ1-4; D gene unclear. CDR1 is MNHEY, CDR2 SVGAGI, per germline. This CDR3 is built from 16 residues. Trimming removed 0 bases from V and 8 bases from J, with 16 bases in between. CDR3 DNA: TGTGCCAGCAGTTACTCTCGCCCCGGGGTTGGGGAAAAACTGTTTTTT. The encoded protein is CASSYSRPGVGEKLFF.

A remark on this clone: This CDR3 is also generated by other DNA sequences in the sample. The CDR3 region is CATSDPGQGRETQYF. In nucleotides, the CDR3 is TGTGCCACCAGTGACCCGGGACAGGGGCGGGAGACCCAGTACTTC. This sequence joins TRBV24-1 and TRBJ2-5; 10 bases are shared with TRBD1. This CDR3 is built from 15 residues. Germline lookup yields CDR1 KGHDR and CDR2 SFDVKD. V was pared by 4 bases and J by 5 bases, with 6 bases of the junction left unmatched.

The rearrangement joins TRBV11-1 to TRBJ2-1, with TRBD2 matching over 8 bases. CDR1 is SGHAT, CDR2 FQDESV, per germline (reference sequence). The V segment lost 2 bases and the J segment 2 bases; nucleotides outside the gene matches: 5. The CDR3 sequence is 16 residues long. The CDR3 reads CASSLRGGIAYNEQFF. The CDR3 region has the DNA TGTGCCAGCAGCTTACGCGGGGGGATCGCCTACAATGAGCAGTTCTTC.

The gene calls are TRBV19 and TRBJ1-2, with D possibly being TRBD1 (5 bases). Germline loops: CDR1 LNHDA, CDR2 SQIVND (reference sequence). Trimming removed 3 bases from V and 4 bases from J, with 18 bases in between. This CDR3 spans 16 amino acids. The CDR3 here is CASSMPRGDGAYGYTF. The CDR3 bases are TGTGCCAGTAGTATGCCTCGGGGGGACGGAGCCTATGGCTACACCTTC.

The V and J genes are TRBV19 and TRBJ1-5; 10 bases line up with TRBD1. The CDR3 has 15 residues. Germline CDR1 LNHDA, CDR2 SQIVND (reference sequence). Trimming at V came to 6 bases and at J to 7 bases, leaving 9 bases not matched to a gene. The CDR3 protein is CASSATTGGLQPQHF. The CDR3 DNA reads as TGTGCCAGTAGCGCCACGACAGGGGGCCTCCAGCCCCAGCATTTT.

The chain is built from TRBV6-1 and TRBJ1-6; TRBD1 aligns across 8 bases. Germline values: CDR1 MNHNS, CDR2 SASEGT. This CDR3 has 15 amino acids. The V gene end was trimmed by 3 bases and the J gene end by 6 bases; junction bases not matched to a gene: 4. DNA of the CDR3: TGTGCCAGCAGTGATCAGGGACAGGTTAATTCACCCCTCCACTTT. Translated: CASSDQGQVNSPLHF.

The chain links TRBV2 to TRBJ1-3, with D perhaps matching TRBD1 (6 bases). The V gene lost 8 bases and the J gene lost 2 bases, with 13 bases spanning the gap. This CDR3 has 14 residues. From germline, CDR1 is SNHLY and CDR2 FYNNEI. CDR3 nucleotide sequence: TGTGCCAGCTTCTACAGGGAAACTGGAAACACCATATATTTT. Translating gives CASFYRETGNTIYF.

The V call is TRBV5-4, the J call TRBJ2-5, with D unresolved. Germline assignment: CDR1 SGHNT and CDR2 YYREEE (reference sequence). CDR3 length: 14 residues. Trimming removed 4 bases from V and 1 base from J, with 11 bases in between. DNA for the CDR3: TGTGCCAGCAGCCAAAGAGGTGGCCAAGAGACCCAGTACTTC. It specifies CASSQRGGQETQYF.

The genes are TRBV5-6 and TRBJ2-1, with a weak D call TRBD1 (6 bases). The CDR3 has 15 residues. V gave up 6 bases and J gave up 3 bases, with 16 bases separating them. The germline gives CDR1 SGHDT, CDR2 YYEEEE. CDR3 in DNA: TGTGCCAGCAACTCCGGGACAAGTTACTACAATGAGCAGTTCTTC. It specifies CASNSGTSYYNEQFF.

This chain uses TRBV10-2 with TRBJ2-1, with 12 bases fitting TRBD2. The germline gives CDR1 WSHSY, CDR2 SAAADI. CDR3 length: 14 residues. Trimming took 5 bases from V and 7 from J; bases not matched to a gene: 3. CDR3 region: CASSLLAGGNEQFF. The CDR3 DNA reads TGCGCCAGCAGTCTACTAGCGGGGGGAAATGAGCAGTTCTTC.

In this sample, this clone turned up once. The chain couples TRBV7-6 to TRBJ2-2, with 7 bases fitting TRBD1. From germline, CDR1 is SGHVS and CDR2 FNYEAQ. Germline trimming cut 4 bases from V and 6 bases from J; bases unmatched to any gene: 2. This CDR3 region has 13 residues. CDR3 coding DNA: TGTGCCAGCAGCTACGGGACAGCCGGGGAGCTGTTTTTT. Protein: CASSYGTAGELFF. The variable domain in full, with the rest retrieved from reference TRBV7-6 and TRBJ2-2, is GAGVSQSPRYKVTKRGQDVALRCDPISGHVSLYWYRQALGQGPEFLTYFNYEAQQDKSGLPNDRFSAERPEGSISTLTIQRTEQRDSAMYRCASSYGTAGELFFGEGSRLTVL.

The chain uses TRBV7-2 and TRBJ2-5; TRBD2 aligns across 12 bases. CDR3 length equals 15 residues. Germline assignment: CDR1 SGHTA and CDR2 FQGNSA. V was clipped by 1 base and J by 5 bases; unmatched bases: 2. CDR3 amino acids: CASSLVGLAGETQYF. Written as DNA, the CDR3 is TGTGCCAGCAGCTTAGTTGGACTAGCGGGGGAGACCCAGTACTTC.

The chain couples TRBV5-1 to TRBJ1-1; TRBD1 is a possible D gene (5 bases). The CDR3 covers 15 residues. Germline V gene data show CDR1 as SGHRS and CDR2 as YFSETQ. Trimming stripped 0 bases from V and 3 bases from J, with 12 bases between. In DNA form, the CDR3 reads TGCGCCAGCAGCTTGGCCCCGCCGACAGACACTGAAGCTTTCTTT. This gives the protein CASSLAPPTDTEAFF. The whole variable domain, filled in from reference TRBV5-1 and TRBJ1-1, reads KAGVTQTPRYLIKTRGQQVTLSCSPISGHRSVSWYQQTPGQGLQFLFEYFSETQRNKGNFPGRFSGRQFSNSRSEMNVSTLELGDSALYLCASSLAPPTDTEAFFGQGTRLTVV.